This TCR beta chain was identified during a study of identical twins. Overall study findings and caveats: When twins shared out-of-frame alpha sequences, those sequences had excess low generation probability. Abundant beta clonotypes from cord blood bore fewer insertions; memory repertoires lacked this pattern.

This clonotype was recorded at least ten times. Its antigen is currently unknown. Healthy Caucasians alone served as donors. Template switching, a step in the protocol, added a universal primer site, and cDNA carried unique molecular identifiers. A single record per CDR3 protein comes from TCRdb applying MiXCR to the 5' RACE reads. The top ten clones hold roughly 3.2% of a sample with roughly 570,000 distinct CDR3 sequences, more than 9% of them seen once. This CDR3 spans 14 amino acids. Germline V CDR1 and CDR2: WSHSY, SAAADI. Trimming took 8 bases from V and 2 from J; bases not matched to a gene: 4. These data were also reused for a study on yellow fever vaccine responses in identical twins.

The sequenced material came from PBMCs. The TCR was taken from a woman aged 18 to 35 in good health. The chain links TRBV10-2 to TRBJ2-1; TRBD1 agrees at 9 bases. This CDR3 is CASSGTGTYNEQFF. The CDR3 coding sequence is TGCGCCAGCTCCGGGACAGGGACCTACAATGAGCAGTTCTTC.